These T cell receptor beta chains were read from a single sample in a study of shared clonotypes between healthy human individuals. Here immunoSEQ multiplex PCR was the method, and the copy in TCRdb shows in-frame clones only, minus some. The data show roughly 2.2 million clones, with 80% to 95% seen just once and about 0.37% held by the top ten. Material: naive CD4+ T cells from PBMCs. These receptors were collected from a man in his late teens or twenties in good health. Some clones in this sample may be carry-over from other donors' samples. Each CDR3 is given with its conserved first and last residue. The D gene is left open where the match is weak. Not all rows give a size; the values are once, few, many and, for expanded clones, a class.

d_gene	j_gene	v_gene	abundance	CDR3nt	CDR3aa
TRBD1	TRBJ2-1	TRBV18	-	TGTGCCAGCTCACCGGCACCCGGGACAGGGGGCCATGAGCAGTTCTTC	CASSPAPGTGGHEQFF
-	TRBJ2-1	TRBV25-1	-	TGTGCCAGCAGTAAATCCGGCCCGGATGAGCAGTTCTTC	CASSKSGPDEQFF
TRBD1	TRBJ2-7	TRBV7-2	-	TGTGCCAGCAGCTTAGTCCCAGGGGGCGCCCCGGTCGAGCAGTACTTC	CASSLVPGGAPVEQYF
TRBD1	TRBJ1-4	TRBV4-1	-	TGCGCCAGCAGCCTAAGGGCACAGGGGGAGGAAAAACTGTTTTTT	CASSLRAQGEEKLFF
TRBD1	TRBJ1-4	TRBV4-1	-	TGCGCCAGCAGCCAATCCGGGACAGGGGGCCCCATAGGTGAAAAACTGTTTTTT	CASSQSGTGGPIGEKLFF
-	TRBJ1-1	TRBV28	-	TGTGCCAGCAGTTTATTGCGGTACACTGAAGCTTTCTTT	CASSLLRYTEAFF
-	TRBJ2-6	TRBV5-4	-	TGTGCCACCGGGGCCGGGGCCAACGTCCTGACTTTC	CATGAGANVLTF
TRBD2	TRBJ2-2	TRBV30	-	TGTGCCTGGGTGACTAGCGGGAATCCAGTCGGGGAGCTGTTTTTT	CAWVTSGNPVGELFF
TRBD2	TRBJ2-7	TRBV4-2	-	TGTGCCAGCAGCCAAATAGCCGCGGCCGCACTAGCGGGTTCCTACGAGCAGTACTTC	CASSQIAAAALAGSYEQYF
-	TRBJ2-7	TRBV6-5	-	TGTGCCAGCAGCTCCAGACAGGAAATAGCCGAGCAGTACTTC	CASSSRQEIAEQYF
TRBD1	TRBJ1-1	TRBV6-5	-	TGTGCCAGCAGGGAGGGACAGGGCCTGAACACTGAAGCTTTCTTT	CASREGQGLNTEAFF
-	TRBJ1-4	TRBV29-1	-	TGCAGCGTCGCATTGGCAACTAATGAAAAACTGTTTTTT	CSVALATNEKLFF
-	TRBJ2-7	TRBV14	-	TGTGCCAGCAGCCAAGCTGCCTACGAGCAGTACTTC	CASSQAAYEQYF
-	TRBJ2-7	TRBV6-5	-	TGTGCCAGCAGTCCCCGGGGAGATTACGAGCAGTACTTC	CASSPRGDYEQYF
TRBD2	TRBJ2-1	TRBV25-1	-	TGTGCCAGCAGGGGGGGGGATGGCATTTGGTTCTTC	CASRGGDGIWFF
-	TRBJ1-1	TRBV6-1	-	TGTGCCAGCGGATCGACAGTATTTCGGACTGAAGCTTTCTTT	CASGSTVFRTEAFF
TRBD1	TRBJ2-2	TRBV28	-	TGTGCCAGCAGACACCGGGACAGGGGGATCGGGGAGCTGTTTTTT	CASRHRDRGIGELFF
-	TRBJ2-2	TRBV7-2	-	TGTGCCAGCAGCTTCCAGGGACTCCCGAACACCGGGGAGCTGTTTTTT	CASSFQGLPNTGELFF
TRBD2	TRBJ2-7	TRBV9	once	TGTGCCAGCAGCCCACGACCCCTAGCGGGAGGGTCCTACGAGCAGTACTTC	CASSPRPLAGGSYEQYF
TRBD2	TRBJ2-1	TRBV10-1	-	TGCGCCAGCAGTGCCAGGCGGGGGAGCTCCTACAATGAGCAGTTCTTC	CASSARRGSSYNEQFF
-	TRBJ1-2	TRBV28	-	TGTGCCAGCAGTTTATTGGGAGGCTACACCTTC	CASSLLGGYTF
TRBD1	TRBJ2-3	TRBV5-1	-	TGCGCCAGCAGCCCCCGACAGGGCAGCACAGATACGCAGTATTTT	CASSPRQGSTDTQYF
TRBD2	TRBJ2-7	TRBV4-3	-	TGCGCCAGCAGCCAAGAGGTAGCGGGAGGGGCCGAGCAGTACTTC	CASSQEVAGGAEQYF
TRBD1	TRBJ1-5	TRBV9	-	TGTGCCAGCAGTCCAGGGGGCCATAGCAATCAGCCCCAGCATTTT	CASSPGGHSNQPQHF
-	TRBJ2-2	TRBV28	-	TGTGCCAGCAGTTTAAGCAGGGTTAACACCGGGGAGCTGTTTTTT	CASSLSRVNTGELFF
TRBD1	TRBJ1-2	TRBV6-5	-	TGTGCCAGCAGGAGCACAGGGGTAAGCACCTTC	CASRSTGVSTF
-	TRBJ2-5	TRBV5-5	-	TGTGCCAGCAGCTTGGGGAGTCGGTTCCAAGAGACCCAGTACTTC	CASSLGSRFQETQYF
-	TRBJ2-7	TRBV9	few	TGTGCCAGCAGCGACGGAAGGACCTACGAGCAGTACTTC	CASSDGRTYEQYF
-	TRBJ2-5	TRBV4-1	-	TGCGCCAGCAGCCTCGGACCGCAAGAGACCCAGTACTTC	CASSLGPQETQYF